A single count supports the clone carrying this T cell receptor beta chain. This entry is derived from a study of cytomegalovirus exposure and HLA in healthy donors. The germline V gene has CDR1 SGHRS and CDR2 YFSETQ. The CDR3 sequence is 15 residues long. Trimming took 0 bases from V and 5 from J; bases not matched to a gene: 6. The PCR had 60 Vbeta and 13 Jbeta primers. In the authors' methods: In a later analysis, some 80 million unique TCR beta chains included roughly 11 million shared by two or more donors. Measured with immunoSEQ multiplex PCR; TCRdb has only the in-frame clones, and not every one. The DNA gave D and trimming, while V, J and clone size come from that table. The sample lists some 110,000 clones, approximately 80% seen once, with 22% in the top ten.

Sequenced: PBMCs. This receptor was identified in a man aged 25 to 45 in good health and CMV-seropositive. This rearrangement joins TRBV5-1 to TRBJ2-7; the match to TRBD2 covers 9 bases. This CDR3 reads CASSLGVAGVHEQYV. The CDR3 DNA sequence: TGCGCCAGCAGCTTGGGTGTAGCGGGAGTTCACGAGCAGTACGTC.